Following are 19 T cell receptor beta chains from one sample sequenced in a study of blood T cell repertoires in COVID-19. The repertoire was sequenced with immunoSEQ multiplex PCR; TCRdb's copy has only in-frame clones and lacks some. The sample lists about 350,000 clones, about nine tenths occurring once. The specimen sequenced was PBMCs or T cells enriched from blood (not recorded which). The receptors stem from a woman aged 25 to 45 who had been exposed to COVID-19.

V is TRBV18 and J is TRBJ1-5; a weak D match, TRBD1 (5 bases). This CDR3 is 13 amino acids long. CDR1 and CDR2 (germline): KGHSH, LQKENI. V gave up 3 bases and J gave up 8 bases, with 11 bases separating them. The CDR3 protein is CASSPTALEPQHF. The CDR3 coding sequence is TGTGCCAGCTCACCGACAGCTCTGGAGCCCCAGCATTTT.

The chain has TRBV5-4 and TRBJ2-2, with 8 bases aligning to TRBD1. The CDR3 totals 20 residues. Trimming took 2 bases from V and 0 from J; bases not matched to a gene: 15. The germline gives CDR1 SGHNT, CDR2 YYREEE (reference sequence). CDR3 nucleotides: TGTGCCAGCAGCTTAGTGGACAGGGCGCTTATATTCTCGAACACCGGGGAGCTGTTTTTT. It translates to CASSLVDRALIFSNTGELFF.

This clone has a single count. The CDR3 nucleotides read TGTGCCAGCAGTAACGCCGGCAGGGGATATGGCTACACCTTC. Translated, it gives CASSNAGRGYGYTF. V and J are TRBV3-1 (or the pseudogene TRBV3-2) and TRBJ1-2; D may be TRBD1 (6 bases). Trimming removed 6 bases at V and 5 bases at J, with 16 bases between. Germline V CDR1 and CDR2: LGHDT, YNNKEL (reference sequence). The CDR3 is 14 residues long.

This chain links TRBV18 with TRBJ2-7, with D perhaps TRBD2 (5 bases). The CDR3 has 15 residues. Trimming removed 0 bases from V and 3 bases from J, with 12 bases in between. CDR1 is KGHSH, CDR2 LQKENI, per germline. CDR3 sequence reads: CASSPPSGPVYEQYF. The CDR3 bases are TGTGCCAGCTCACCACCGAGCGGCCCTGTCTACGAGCAGTACTTC.

The CDR3 loop is CASSLKGGQGTF. The CDR3, as DNA: TGTGCCAGCAGCCTCAAGGGCGGACAGGGGACCTTC. This sequence joins TRBV11-2 and TRBJ1-2; TRBD1 aligns across 9 bases. CDR1 is SGHAT and CDR2 is FQNNGV in the germline V gene. The CDR3 covers 12 residues. Trimming took 5 bases from V and 14 from J; bases not matched to a gene: 9.

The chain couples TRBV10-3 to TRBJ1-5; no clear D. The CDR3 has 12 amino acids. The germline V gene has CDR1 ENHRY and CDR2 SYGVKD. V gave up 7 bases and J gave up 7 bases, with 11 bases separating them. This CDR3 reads CAIKAEGQPQHF. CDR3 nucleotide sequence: TGTGCCATCAAAGCGGAAGGCCAGCCCCAGCATTTT.

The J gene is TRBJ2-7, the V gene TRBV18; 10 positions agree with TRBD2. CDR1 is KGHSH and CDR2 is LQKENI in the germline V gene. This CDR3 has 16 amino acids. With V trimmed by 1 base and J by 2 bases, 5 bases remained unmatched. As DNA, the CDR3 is TGTGCCAGCTCACCACAGGGGACTAGCGAAACCTACGAGCAGTACTTC. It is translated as CASSPQGTSETYEQYF.

The CDR3 loop reads CATTRDSPLHF. For the CDR3, the DNA is TGTGCCACCACACGGGATTCACCCCTCCACTTT. This rearrangement joins TRBV7-9 to TRBJ1-6, with no clear D. V lost 10 bases and J 8 bases, leaving 9 bases between the germline ends. CDR1 SEHNR and CDR2 FQNEAQ come from the germline V gene (reference sequence). The CDR3 loop spans 11 amino acids.

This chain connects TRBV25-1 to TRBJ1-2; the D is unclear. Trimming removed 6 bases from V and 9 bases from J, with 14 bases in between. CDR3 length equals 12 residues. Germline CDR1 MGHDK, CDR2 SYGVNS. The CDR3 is CASSAVRESYTF. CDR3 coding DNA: TGTGCCAGCAGCGCCGTTCGGGAGAGCTACACCTTC.

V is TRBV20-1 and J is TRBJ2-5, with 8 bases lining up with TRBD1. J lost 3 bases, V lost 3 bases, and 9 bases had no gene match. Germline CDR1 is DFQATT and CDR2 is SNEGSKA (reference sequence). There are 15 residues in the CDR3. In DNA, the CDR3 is TGCAGTGCTAGTTCCAGGGGGCTGTTTGAAGAGACCCAGTACTTC. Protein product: CSASSRGLFEETQYF.

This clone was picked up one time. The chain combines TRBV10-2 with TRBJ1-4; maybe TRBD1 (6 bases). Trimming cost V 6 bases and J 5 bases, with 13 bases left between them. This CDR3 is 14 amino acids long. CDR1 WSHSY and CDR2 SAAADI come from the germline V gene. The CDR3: CASSPGTKNEKLFF. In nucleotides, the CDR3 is TGCGCCAGCAGCCCCGGGACAAAGAATGAAAAACTGTTTTTT.

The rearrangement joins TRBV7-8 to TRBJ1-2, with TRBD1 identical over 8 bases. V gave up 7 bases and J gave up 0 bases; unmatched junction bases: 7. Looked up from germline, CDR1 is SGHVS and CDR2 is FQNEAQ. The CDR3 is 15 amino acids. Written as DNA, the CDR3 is TGTGCCAGCACCCGGACAGGGAAAGCTAACTATGGCTACACCTTC. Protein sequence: CASTRTGKANYGYTF.

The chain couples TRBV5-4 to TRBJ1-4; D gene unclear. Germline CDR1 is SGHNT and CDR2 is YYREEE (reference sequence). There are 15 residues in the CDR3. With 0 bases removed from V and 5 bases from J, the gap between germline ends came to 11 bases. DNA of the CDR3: TGTGCCAGCAGCTTGGATCAGAAATCCAATGAAAAACTGTTTTTT. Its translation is CASSLDQKSNEKLFF.

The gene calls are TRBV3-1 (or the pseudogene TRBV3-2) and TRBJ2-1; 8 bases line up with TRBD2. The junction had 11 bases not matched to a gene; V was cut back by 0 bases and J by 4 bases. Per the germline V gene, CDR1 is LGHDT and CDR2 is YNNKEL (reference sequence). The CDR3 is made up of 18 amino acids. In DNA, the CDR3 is TGTGCCAGCAGCCAAGAAGTGGTGAGGACTAGCCGATACAATGAGCAGTTCTTC. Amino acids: CASSQEVVRTSRYNEQFF.

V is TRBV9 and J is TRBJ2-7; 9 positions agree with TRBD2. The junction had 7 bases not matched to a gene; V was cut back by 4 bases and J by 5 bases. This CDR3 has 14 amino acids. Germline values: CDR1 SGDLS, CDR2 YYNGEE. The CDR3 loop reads CASSRASGDHEQYF. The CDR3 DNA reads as TGTGCCAGCAGCAGGGCTAGCGGGGACCACGAGCAGTACTTC.

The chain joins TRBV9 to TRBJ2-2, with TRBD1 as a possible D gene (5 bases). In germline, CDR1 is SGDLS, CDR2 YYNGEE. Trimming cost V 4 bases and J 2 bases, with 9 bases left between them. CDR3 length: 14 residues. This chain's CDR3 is CASSLDRNTGELFF. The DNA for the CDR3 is TGTGCCAGCAGCCTCGACAGAAACACCGGGGAGCTGTTTTTT.

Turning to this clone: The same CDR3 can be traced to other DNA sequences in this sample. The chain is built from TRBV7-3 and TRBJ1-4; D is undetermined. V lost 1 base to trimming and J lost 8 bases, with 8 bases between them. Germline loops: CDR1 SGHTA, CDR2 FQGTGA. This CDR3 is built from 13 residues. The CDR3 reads CASSLNYGEKLFF. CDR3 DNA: TGTGCCAGCAGCTTAAATTACGGGGAAAAACTGTTTTTT. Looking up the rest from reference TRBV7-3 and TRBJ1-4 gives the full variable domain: GAGVSQTPSNKVTEKGKYVELRCDPISGHTALYWYRQSLGQGPEFLIYFQGTGAADDSGLPNDRFFAVRPEGSVSTLKIQRTERGDSAVYLCASSLNYGEKLFFGSGTQLSVL.

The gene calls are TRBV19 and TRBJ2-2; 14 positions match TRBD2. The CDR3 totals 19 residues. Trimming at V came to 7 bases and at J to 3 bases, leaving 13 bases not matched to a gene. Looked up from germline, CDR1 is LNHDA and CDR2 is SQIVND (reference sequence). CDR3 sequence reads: CASTRRGLAGVGDTGELFF. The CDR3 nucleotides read TGTGCCAGTACCCGGAGGGGACTAGCGGGAGTAGGCGACACCGGGGAGCTGTTTTTT.

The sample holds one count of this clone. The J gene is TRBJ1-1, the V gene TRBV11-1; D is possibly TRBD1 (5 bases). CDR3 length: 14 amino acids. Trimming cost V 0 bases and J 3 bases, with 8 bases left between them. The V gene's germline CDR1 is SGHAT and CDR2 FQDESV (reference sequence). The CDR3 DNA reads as TGTGCCAGCAGCTTAGCGGGGGGTGACACTGAAGCTTTCTTT. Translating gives CASSLAGGDTEAFF.